The present entry profiles one T cell receptor (beta chain) with its context. The antigen remains unidentified. This specimen belongs to a study of cytomegalovirus exposure and HLA in healthy donors. Notes on the study in general: According to an earlier analysis, most TCR beta V segments yielded productive rearrangements about 90% or about 30% of the time.

In the PCR, 60 Vbeta and 13 Jbeta primers were used. Assay used: immunoSEQ multiplex PCR; TCRdb lists only in-frame clones, some missing. Of about 140,000 clones in the sample, roughly 80% are singletons; the top ten hold 8.8%. This CDR3 has 12 amino acids. Germline CDR1 and CDR2: SNHLY and FYNNEI. Trimming took 4 bases from V and 2 from J, leaving 6 bases between them. Material: PBMCs. J is TRBJ2-7 and V is TRBV2; D may be TRBD1 (6 bases). The clonotype originates from a woman aged 45-65 years in good health and CMV-seropositive. For the CDR3, the DNA is TGTGCCAGCAGTGGGACAGCCTACGAGCAGTACTTC. Its protein product is CASSGTAYEQYF. Using reference TRBV2 and TRBJ2-7 for the parts outside the CDR3, the full variable domain is EPEVTQTPSHQVTQMGQEVILRCVPISNHLYFYWYRQILGQKVEFLVSFYNNEISEKSEIFDDQFSVERPDGSNFTLKIRSTKLEDSAMYFCASSGTAYEQYFGPGTRLTVT.